This T cell receptor (beta chain) originates from a study of follicular helper T cells after annual influenza vaccination. Study overall: Some donors were sampled over the 2013-2014, 2014-2015 and 2015-2016 vaccinations.

Donors were community-dwelling with no influenza vaccine in the prior 6 months. The length of the CDR3 is 15 residues. The data were produced by immunoSEQ multiplex PCR, yet TCRdb's version contains in-frame clones alone and is incomplete. There are about 11,000 clones in the sample; over 80% occur only once, and approximately 0.9% lies in the top ten. Study-wide results and limits: For non-cTfh compartments, undersampling could not be ruled out. Day 7 ICOS+CD38+ clones were most often found later in ICOS-CD38- cTfh cells.

In regard to this clone: Antigen: not known.

The J gene is TRBJ2-2, the V gene TRBV21-1; the listed D gene, TRBD2, was not tested against the DNA. TRBV21-1 is an annotated pseudogene. The sample here was CXCR5- memory CD4+ T cells sorted from blood, taken 6 weeks after influenza vaccination. This receptor was identified in an adult who received the influenza vaccine. For the CDR3, the DNA is TGTGCCAGCAGAGATAGCGGGAGAGGGCACCGGGGAGCTGTTTTT. The encoded protein is CASRDSGRGHRGAVF.